A selection of T cell receptor beta chains follows, all from one sample in a study of long-term antiretroviral therapy in people with HIV. Some clones are missing from TCRdb's copy, which holds only in-frame ones; the method was immunoSEQ multiplex PCR. The sample holds some 36,000 clones, more than 75% seen once. The sample was unsorted PBMCs, taken roughly 2.8 years before starting antiretroviral therapy. The receptors come from a woman aged 30 to 39 with HIV. CDR3s include the opening cysteine and the closing phenylalanine or tryptophan. The D gene is left open where the match is weak. The listing skips clone size in some rows; elsewhere it reads once, few, many or a size class.

clone_size: -
d_call: -
v_call: TRBV6-1
j_call: TRBJ2-7
cdr3_aa: CASSGTGTSGYEQYF
cdr3_nt: TGTGCCAGCAGTGGAACCGGGACGTCAGGCTACGAGCAGTACTTC

clone_size: -
d_call: -
v_call: TRBV9
j_call: TRBJ2-5
cdr3_aa: CASSLEANRETQYF
cdr3_nt: TGTGCCAGCAGCCTAGAGGCCAACCGAGAGACCCAGTACTTC

clone_size: -
d_call: TRBD2
v_call: TRBV7-8
j_call: TRBJ2-1
cdr3_aa: CASSFGGWAGDRHNEQFF
cdr3_nt: TGTGCCAGCAGCTTTGGTGGATGGGCGGGGGATCGTCACAATGAGCAGTTCTTC

clone_size: -
d_call: TRBD1
v_call: TRBV19
j_call: TRBJ1-2
cdr3_aa: CASRQPTGGDGYTF
cdr3_nt: TGTGCCAGTAGGCAACCGACAGGGGGCGATGGCTACACCTTC

clone_size: -
d_call: -
v_call: TRBV10-1
j_call: TRBJ1-4
cdr3_aa: CASRYTRTSGPATNEKLFF
cdr3_nt: TGCGCCAGCAGATACACCCGTACTTCGGGGCCCGCAACTAATGAAAAACTGTTTTTT

clone_size: -
d_call: -
v_call: TRBV29-1
j_call: TRBJ1-3
cdr3_aa: CSVWGTGNTIYF
cdr3_nt: TGCAGCGTCTGGGGAACTGGAAACACCATATATTTT

clone_size: -
d_call: TRBD1
v_call: TRBV10-1
j_call: TRBJ1-2
cdr3_aa: CASSGKQGQGYTF
cdr3_nt: TGCGCCAGCAGTGGCAAACAGGGGCAGGGCTACACCTTC

clone_size: once
d_call: TRBD1
v_call: TRBV6-5
j_call: TRBJ1-6
cdr3_aa: CASSSRGRNSPLHF
cdr3_nt: TGTGCCAGCAGTTCTAGGGGGCGAAATTCACCCCTCCACTTT

clone_size: -
d_call: -
v_call: TRBV19
j_call: TRBJ1-2
cdr3_aa: CASSINNRIYGYTF
cdr3_nt: TGTGCCAGTAGTATTAATAACAGAATTTATGGCTACACCTTC

clone_size: -
d_call: -
v_call: TRBV9
j_call: TRBJ1-1
cdr3_aa: CASSPRGELNTEAFF
cdr3_nt: TGTGCCAGCAGCCCTAGGGGGGAGCTAAACACTGAAGCTTTCTTT

clone_size: -
d_call: TRBD1
v_call: TRBV5-6
j_call: TRBJ2-5
cdr3_aa: CASSWTGRQETQYF
cdr3_nt: TGTGCCAGCAGCTGGACAGGGCGCCAAGAGACCCAGTACTTC

clone_size: -
d_call: -
v_call: TRBV5-5
j_call: TRBJ1-2
cdr3_aa: CASSLVVLNYGYTF
cdr3_nt: TGTGCCAGCAGCCTGGTCGTCTTGAACTATGGCTACACCTTC

clone_size: -
d_call: TRBD1
v_call: TRBV29-1
j_call: TRBJ2-5
cdr3_aa: CSVGIMGQPQETQYF
cdr3_nt: TGCAGCGTTGGCATTATGGGACAGCCTCAAGAGACCCAGTACTTC